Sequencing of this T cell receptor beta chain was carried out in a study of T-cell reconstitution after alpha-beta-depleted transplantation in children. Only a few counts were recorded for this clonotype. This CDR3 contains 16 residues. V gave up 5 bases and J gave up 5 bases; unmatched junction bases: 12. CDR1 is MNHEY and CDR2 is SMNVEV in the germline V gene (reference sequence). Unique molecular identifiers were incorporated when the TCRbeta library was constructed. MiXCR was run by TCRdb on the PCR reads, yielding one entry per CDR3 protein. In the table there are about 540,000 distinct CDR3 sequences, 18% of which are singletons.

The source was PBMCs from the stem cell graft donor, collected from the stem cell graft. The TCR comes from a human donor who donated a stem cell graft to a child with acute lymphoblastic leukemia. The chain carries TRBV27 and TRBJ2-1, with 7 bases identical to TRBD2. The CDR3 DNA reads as TGTGCCAGCAGTCCGCCCGGGGACTATCTAAACAATGAGCAGTTCTTC. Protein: CASSPPGDYLNNEQFF.